These 18 T cell receptor beta chains came from one sample sequenced in a study of blood T cell repertoires in COVID-19. The table came from immunoSEQ multiplex PCR; TCRdb's copy has only in-frame clones and leaves some out. The sample lists some 250,000 clones, 88% occurring once. Sequencing input: peripheral blood. All receptors come from a woman aged 25 to 39 with acute or convalescent COVID-19.

The genes are TRBV11-2 and TRBJ2-1; D is perhaps TRBD2 (7 bases). The CDR3 extends over 15 amino acids. Germline values: CDR1 SGHAT, CDR2 FQNNGV. The germline V and J ends were trimmed by 1 base and 3 bases, with 10 bases remaining between them. CDR3 sequence: CASSLVRGGYNEQFF. In nucleotides, the CDR3 is TGTGCCAGCAGCTTAGTGAGGGGGGGCTACAATGAGCAGTTCTTC.

CDR3 DNA: TGTGCCAGCAGTTTCCCAGCGGTCCCCTACGAGCAGTACTTC. Its translation is CASSFPAVPYEQYF. The chain carries TRBV28 and TRBJ2-7; D is perhaps TRBD2 (5 bases). Trimming left V 3 bases short and J 2 bases short, with 11 bases between. CDR1 and CDR2 (germline): MDHEN, SYDVKM. This CDR3 comprises 14 residues.

This sequence joins TRBV9 and TRBJ2-2; TRBD2 aligns across 15 bases. The CDR3 is 18 residues long. CDR1 SGDLS and CDR2 YYNGEE come from the germline V gene. The V segment lost 4 bases and the J segment 4 bases; nucleotides outside the gene matches: 8. This CDR3 reads CASSLGLAGGPGTGELFF. CDR3 in DNA: TGTGCCAGCAGCCTAGGACTAGCGGGAGGGCCTGGCACCGGGGAGCTGTTTTTT.

V usage is TRBV11-3 and J usage is TRBJ1-6; maybe TRBD1 (6 bases). The V and J ends lost 7 bases and 8 bases respectively, with 9 bases between them. CDR1 is SGHNT and CDR2 is YENEEA in the germline V gene. The CDR3 covers 12 residues. CDR3 nucleotides: TGTGCCAGCAACAACAGGGATTCACCCCTCCACTTT. The encoded protein is CASNNRDSPLHF.

The chain employs TRBV6-5 and TRBJ1-5, with D perhaps TRBD1 (6 bases). V lost 9 bases to trimming and J lost 1 base, with 10 bases between them. Germline CDR1 MNHEY, CDR2 SVGAGI. The CDR3 extends over 13 amino acids. The CDR3 DNA sequence: TGTGCCAGTCAACAGGGAAGCAATCAGCCCCAGCATTTT. It encodes CASQQGSNQPQHF.

The V call is TRBV19, the J call TRBJ2-2; D not certain. From germline, CDR1 is LNHDA and CDR2 SQIVND (reference sequence). CDR3 size: 15 residues. V lost 2 bases, J lost 4 bases, and 11 bases lay in between. CDR3 DNA sequence: TGTGCCAGTAGTATACAGACTGGAACCACCGGGGAGCTGTTTTTT. This translates into CASSIQTGTTGELFF.

The chain joins TRBV11-3 to TRBJ2-5, with 14 bases fitting TRBD2. With V trimmed by 1 base and J by 4 bases, 2 bases remained unmatched. The CDR3 is 16 residues long. Germline CDR1 reads SGHNT; CDR2 reads YENEEA. The CDR3 loop reads CASSLAGTSGRETQYF. The CDR3 coding sequence is TGTGCCAGCAGCTTAGCGGGGACTAGCGGGAGAGAGACCCAGTACTTC.

This clone was found a few times. This chain connects TRBV19 to TRBJ2-7; the D gene is possibly TRBD2 (6 bases). From germline, CDR1 is LNHDA and CDR2 SQIVND (reference sequence). Deletions cut 3 bases from V and 1 base from J, with 13 bases between. The CDR3 is 15 amino acids. The CDR3 nucleotides read TGTGCCAGTAGTATTCGTGGAGGAGGGTCCTACGAGCAGTACTTC. This gives the protein CASSIRGGGSYEQYF.

The chain employs TRBV5-6 and TRBJ2-1; possible D gene TRBD2, 6 bases. The germline V gene encodes CDR1 SGHDT and CDR2 YYEEEE. V lost 2 bases, J lost 1 base, and 19 bases lay in between. This CDR3 has 18 residues. The CDR3 nucleotides are TGTGCCAGCAGCTTAGGTTTCCGGGGGACGAGTTCCTACAATGAGCAGTTCTTC. Protein product: CASSLGFRGTSSYNEQFF.

This chain connects TRBV18 to TRBJ1-5; 8 bases agree with TRBD1. With V trimmed by 4 bases and J by 1 base, 6 bases remained unmatched. Germline CDR1 reads KGHSH; CDR2 reads LQKENI. CDR3 size: 16 residues. The CDR3 loop reads CASSRRRTGSNQPQHF. Written as DNA, the CDR3 is TGTGCCAGCTCACGGCGGCGGACAGGGAGCAATCAGCCCCAGCATTTT.

The chain joins TRBV12-3 or TRBV12-4 to TRBJ2-7; D call uncertain. The CDR3 extends over 12 amino acids. The V gene lost 4 bases and the J gene lost 1 base, with 5 bases spanning the gap. The CDR3 protein is CASSSNSYEQYF. CDR3 coding DNA: TGTGCCAGCAGTTCCAATTCCTACGAGCAGTACTTC.

This chain links TRBV6-2 or TRBV6-3 with TRBJ2-6; D gene uncertain. V lost 2 bases and J 0 bases, leaving 8 bases between the germline ends. CDR3 length equals 16 residues. Germline V gene sequence: CDR1 MNHEY, CDR2 SVGEGT. CDR3 DNA: TGTGCCAGCAGTTACGAACGGTCCTCTGGGGCCAACGTCCTGACTTTC. It codes for CASSYERSSGANVLTF.

This chain uses TRBV21-1 with TRBJ2-3; the table's TRBD2 call for D was not verified on the DNA. TRBV21-1 is marked as a pseudogene. The CDR3 contains 18 residues. The CDR3: CASSKTHPSHSSTDTQYF. CDR3 coding DNA: TGTGCCAGCAGCAAAACCCACCCGAGTCATTCTAGCACAGATACGCAGTATTTT.

J is TRBJ2-7 and V is TRBV9; 9 positions agree with TRBD1. Germline assignment: CDR1 SGDLS and CDR2 YYNGEE. The CDR3 consists of 16 residues. J gave up 2 bases and V 0 bases, and 6 bases lay outside the gene matches. The CDR3 here is CASSVDLGTGTYEQYF. In nucleotides, the CDR3 is TGTGCCAGCAGCGTAGATTTGGGGACAGGGACCTACGAGCAGTACTTC.

The chain links TRBV6-5 to TRBJ2-7; D is unresolved. This CDR3 is 15 amino acids long. Deletions cut 3 bases from V and 7 bases from J, with 19 bases between. Germline CDR1 is MNHEY and CDR2 is SVGAGI. DNA of the CDR3: TGTGCCAGCAGTTATCTACAGCTACCCTTACGAGAGCAGTACTTC. Translated, it gives CASSYLQLPLREQYF.

The chain has TRBV5-1 and TRBJ1-1, with TRBD1 matching 10 bases. V dropped 6 bases and J dropped 5; count of bases not matched to a gene: 13. CDR3 length: 16 amino acids. Germline V lookup: CDR1 SGHRS, CDR2 YFSETQ. The CDR3 here is CASKTGTGADRTEAFF. In DNA form, the CDR3 reads TGCGCCAGCAAAACCGGGACAGGGGCGGATAGGACTGAAGCTTTCTTT.

This clone has only one observation. The CDR3 bases are TGTGCCAGTAGTATCTCTCCTCCGGGCTACACCTTC. It encodes CASSISPPGYTF. The rearrangement links TRBV19 to TRBJ1-2, with D uncertain. Trimming removed 3 bases from V and 8 bases from J, with 10 bases in between. CDR3 length: 12 amino acids. Germline V gene data show CDR1 as LNHDA and CDR2 as SQIVND (reference sequence).

The chain uses TRBV30 and TRBJ2-3; unclear D gene. Trimming pared 6 bases from V and 0 bases from J, leaving 13 bases between. CDR1 and CDR2 (germline): GTSNPN, SVGIG (reference sequence). This CDR3 has 14 amino acids. The CDR3, as DNA: TGTGCCTGCAAAAAGCCCGGGAGCACAGATACGCAGTATTTT. Translation: CACKKPGSTDTQYF. Full variable domain (remainder filled in from reference TRBV30 and TRBJ2-3): SQTIHQWPATLVQPVGSPLSLECTVEGTSNPNLYWYRQAAGRGLQLLFYSVGIGQISSEVPQNLSASRPQDRQFILSSKKLLLSDSGFYLCACKKPGSTDTQYFGPGTRLTVL.